Below are 15 T cell receptor beta chains sequenced from a single sample in a study of OX40 agonist ivuxolimab in advanced cancers. Method: immunoSEQ multiplex PCR; TCRdb's copy keeps in-frame clones and lacks some. The sample comprises about 94,000 clones, around nine tenths of which are singletons, and approximately 0.81% rests with the top ten. The material was CD4+ or CD8+ T cells sorted from blood, obtained in a trial of the OX40 agonist ivuxolimab. Receptors were obtained from an adult with an advanced solid tumor such as melanoma, head and neck, liver or kidney cancer.

V and J are TRBV11-3 and TRBJ2-1, with TRBD2 matching 14 bases. CDR3 length equals 19 residues. V shed 3 bases and J 5 bases; nucleotides not matched to a gene: 12. Germline V gene lookup returns CDR1 SGHNT and CDR2 YENEEA. As DNA, the CDR3 is TGTGCCAGCAGCTTCTCTGGGACTAGCGGGAGTCCCCTCCACAATGAGCAGTTCTTC. Translated, it gives CASSFSGTSGSPLHNEQFF. Drawing the rest from reference TRBV11-3 and TRBJ2-1, the complete variable domain is EAGVVQSPRYKIIEKKQPVAFWCNPISGHNTLYWYLQNLGQGPELLIRYENEEAVDDSQLPKDRFSAERLKGVDSTLKIQPAELGDSAVYLCASSFSGTSGSPLHNEQFFGPGTRLTVL.

V and J are TRBV19 and TRBJ1-5; 7 bases agree with TRBD1. Germline trimming cut 5 bases from V and 8 bases from J; bases unmatched to any gene: 9. In germline, CDR1 is LNHDA, CDR2 SQIVND (reference sequence). The CDR3 loop spans 14 amino acids. This CDR3 is CASSYQGGIEPQHF. CDR3 coding DNA: TGTGCCAGTAGTTACCAAGGGGGCATAGAGCCCCAGCATTTT.

The chain carries TRBV6-5 and TRBJ1-1; 8 bases are shared with TRBD1. Germline assignment: CDR1 MNHEY and CDR2 SVGAGI. The CDR3 runs to 13 residues. J was trimmed by 4 bases and V by 4 bases; bases with no gene match: 2. CDR3 DNA: TGTGCCAGCAGTTCGGACAGGGTCACTGAAGCTTTCTTT. This gives the protein CASSSDRVTEAFF.

The genes are TRBV7-2 and TRBJ1-2; D call uncertain. V lost 5 bases, J lost 7 bases, and 14 bases lay in between. Germline loops: CDR1 SGHTA, CDR2 FQGNSA. The CDR3 consists of 13 residues. In nucleotides, the CDR3 is TGTGCCAGCAGCCAAAACCCCTTTGGTGGCTACACCTTC. As protein: CASSQNPFGGYTF.

The chain carries TRBV7-9 and TRBJ2-7; D is unresolved. CDR3 size: 14 residues. Looked up from germline, CDR1 is SEHNR and CDR2 is FQNEAQ (reference sequence). V was trimmed by 3 bases and J by 0 bases, leaving 9 bases between them. CDR3: CASSLTVSSYEQYF. DNA of the CDR3: TGTGCCAGCAGCTTGACGGTAAGCTCCTACGAGCAGTACTTC.

The rearrangement joins TRBV29-1 to TRBJ2-7, with 9 bases fitting TRBD2. The CDR3 extends over 14 amino acids. V gave up 7 bases and J gave up 1 base; unmatched junction bases: 8. Germline CDR1 is SQVTM and CDR2 is ANQGSEA. In DNA form, the CDR3 reads TGCAGCGGTCGATTAGCGGGGGAATCCTACGAGCAGTACTTC. Translating gives CSGRLAGESYEQYF.

This sequence joins TRBV6-4 and TRBJ2-3; the match to TRBD2 covers 7 bases. J was trimmed by 2 bases and V by 4 bases; bases with no gene match: 6. The length of the CDR3 is 15 residues. Germline CDR1 and CDR2: MRHNA and SNTAGT. The DNA of the CDR3 is TGTGCCAGCAGTGCCGCGGGAGTTAACACAGATACGCAGTATTTT. Its translation: CASSAAGVNTDTQYF.

The rearrangement uses TRBV6-5 and TRBJ2-7; 12 nucleotides match TRBD2. There are 15 residues in the CDR3. Losses at the gene ends were 6 bases for V and 4 bases for J; bases not matched to a gene: 7. CDR1 and CDR2 (germline): MNHEY, SVGAGI. CDR3 amino acids: CASRLKGLAGYEQYF. The CDR3 DNA reads as TGTGCCAGCAGGCTTAAGGGACTAGCGGGTTACGAGCAGTACTTC.

The genes are TRBV11-3 and TRBJ2-7; D remains ambiguous. V was pared by 0 bases and J by 0 bases, with 9 bases between. The CDR3 consists of 15 residues. CDR1 and CDR2 (germline): SGHNT, YENEEA. The CDR3 sequence is CASSLDSRGSYEQYF. The CDR3 bases are TGTGCCAGCAGCTTAGATAGCCGAGGCTCCTACGAGCAGTACTTC.

This chain connects TRBV7-3 to TRBJ1-1, with 10 bases fitting TRBD1. V gave up 4 bases and J gave up 4 bases; unmatched junction bases: 12. Germline CDR1 is SGHTA and CDR2 is FQGTGA. This CDR3 spans 17 amino acids. This chain's CDR3 is CASSSRPGTGVGTEAFF. The CDR3 coding sequence is TGTGCCAGCAGCTCACGTCCCGGGACAGGGGTCGGCACTGAAGCTTTCTTT.

This chain joins TRBV18 and TRBJ2-3; D uncertain. Trimming stripped 2 bases from V and 1 base from J, with 4 bases between. CDR1 and CDR2 (germline): KGHSH, LQKENI. This CDR3 is 13 amino acids long. CDR3: CASSPSGTDTQYF. The CDR3, as DNA: TGTGCCAGCTCACCAAGCGGCACAGATACGCAGTATTTT.

In its sample, this clone was seen once. This sequence joins TRBV9 and TRBJ1-1, with D hard to call. The CDR3 is 15 residues long. Germline V gives CDR1 SGDLS, CDR2 YYNGEE. With 0 bases removed from V and 5 bases from J, the gap between germline ends came to 14 bases. The CDR3 loop reads CASSVGRDLRTEAFF. CDR3 coding DNA: TGTGCCAGCAGCGTAGGCCGGGATCTGAGGACTGAAGCTTTCTTT.

This CDR3 reads CASSFVTGTGFSEQYF. CDR3 sequence (DNA): TGTGCCAGCAGCTTCGTTACCGGGACAGGGTTCAGCGAGCAGTACTTC. This chain links TRBV7-3 with TRBJ2-7, with TRBD1 matching 9 bases. Germline loops: CDR1 SGHTA, CDR2 FQGTGA. The CDR3 is made up of 16 amino acids. The V segment lost 3 bases and the J segment 6 bases; nucleotides outside the gene matches: 12.

This chain joins TRBV5-4 and TRBJ1-2; no definite D call. In germline, CDR1 is SGHNT, CDR2 YYREEE (reference sequence). Trimming took off 2 bases at V and 0 bases at J, with 8 bases between the two ends. The CDR3 is made up of 14 amino acids. Written as DNA, the CDR3 is TGTGCCAGCAGCTTCGGGTTCTCTAACTATGGCTACACCTTC. Its translation: CASSFGFSNYGYTF.

This chain joins TRBV11-3 and TRBJ2-7; 9 nucleotides agree with TRBD1. CDR3 length equals 18 residues. Germline V lookup: CDR1 SGHNT, CDR2 YENEEA. The V segment lost 3 bases and the J segment 1 base; nucleotides outside the gene matches: 13. This chain's CDR3 is CASSFRSAGQGGSYEQYF. As DNA, the CDR3 is TGTGCCAGCAGCTTTCGGTCGGCGGGACAGGGAGGTTCCTACGAGCAGTACTTC. The full variable domain, completed using reference TRBV11-3 and TRBJ2-7, is EAGVVQSPRYKIIEKKQPVAFWCNPISGHNTLYWYLQNLGQGPELLIRYENEEAVDDSQLPKDRFSAERLKGVDSTLKIQPAELGDSAVYLCASSFRSAGQGGSYEQYFGPGTRLTVT.